One and the same sample provided the 16 T cell receptor beta chains below, sequenced in a study of CXCR3-negative and CXCR3-positive naive CD8 T cells. Whole-study results and caveats: Naive cells that were CXCR3-positive had more hydrophobic TRB CDR3s (compared with CXCR3-negative naive cells).

The study made its TRB cDNA libraries by 5' RACE, adding UMI labels. Reprocessing the 5' RACE reads, TCRdb reports a single entry for every CDR3 protein and omits DNA. The sample totals over 50,000 distinct CDR3 sequences. Antigens for these TCRs are unknown. Sequenced input: naive CXCR3+ CD8+ T cells from blood. The subset denotes: CD45RO-CCR7+CD27+CD95- naive CD8+ T cells expressing CXCR3 (TNR3+). The receptors derive from a human donor in good health. Some clones in this sample may be carry-over from other donors' samples.

V gene TRBV25-1 combines with J gene TRBJ1-1; TCRdb outputs TRBD1, but without DNA this stays unchecked. In germline, CDR1 is MGHDK, CDR2 SYGVNS. CDR3 length equals 16 residues. The CDR3 loop is CASSEWDRARNTEAFF. The whole variable domain, filled in from reference TRBV25-1 and TRBJ1-1, reads EADIYQTPRYLVIGTGKKITLECSQTMGHDKMYWYQQDPGMELHLIHYSYGVNSTEKGDLSSESTVSRIRTEHFPLTLESARPSHTSQYLCASSEWDRARNTEAFFGQGTRLTVV.

This chain links TRBV6-2 or TRBV6-3 with TRBJ2-1; the TCRdb D gene call, TRBD2, has no DNA to confirm it. CDR1 is MNHEY, CDR2 SVGEGT, per germline. This CDR3 spans 16 amino acids. This CDR3 reads CASSYSGRSSYNEQFF.

The chain links TRBV2 to TRBJ1-2. This CDR3 has 12 residues. Germline-derived CDR1 and CDR2 are SNHLY and FYNNEI. Here the CDR3 reads CASIGVNYGYTF.

The V gene is TRBV7-6, the J gene TRBJ2-3. The germline CDR1 and CDR2 sequences are SGHVS and FNYEAQ. CDR3 length: 15 amino acids. The CDR3 sequence is CASSLRAELADTQYF.

The rearrangement links TRBV3-1 to TRBJ1-2; TCRdb designates TRBD1, a call that cannot be tested without DNA. Germline V gene lookup returns CDR1 LGHDT and CDR2 YNNKEL (reference sequence). This CDR3 has 16 amino acids. The CDR3 sequence: CASSQGQAGGLYGYIF.

V usage is TRBV7-2 and J usage is TRBJ2-5; lacking DNA, the TRBD2 call made by TCRdb goes unchecked. The CDR3 totals 16 residues. Germline loops: CDR1 SGHTA, CDR2 FQGNSA. CDR3: CASSFGLAGGQETQYF.

The chain couples TRBV6-2 or TRBV6-3 to TRBJ2-7; TCRdb calls TRBD2, which cannot be checked without DNA. The CDR3 is made up of 15 amino acids. Germline lookup yields CDR1 MNHEY and CDR2 SVGEGT. CDR3: CASSPSYDSSYEQYF.

The chain recombines TRBV3-1 with TRBJ2-7; no DNA is available, so the TRBD2 call from TCRdb remains unchecked. Germline CDR1 LGHDT, CDR2 YNNKEL (reference sequence). This CDR3 region has 15 residues. The chain's CDR3 is CASSRPAGHLYEQYF.

The V and J genes are TRBV27 and TRBJ2-3. Germline-derived CDR1 and CDR2 are MNHEY and SMNVEV (reference sequence). The CDR3 sequence is 15 residues long. The CDR3 here is CASSFRLPSTDTQYF.

The J gene is TRBJ1-2, the V gene TRBV27; the TRBD1 assignment by TCRdb is unverifiable without DNA. This CDR3 spans 14 amino acids. In germline, CDR1 is MNHEY, CDR2 SMNVEV (reference sequence). This CDR3 is CASSTGTGGSGYTF.

The chain couples TRBV13 to TRBJ2-1; the TCRdb D gene call, TRBD2, has no DNA to confirm it. The CDR3 spans 16 residues. Germline CDR1 and CDR2: PRHDT and FYEKMQ (reference sequence). The CDR3 loop is CASSLASSELYNEQFF.

The chain joins TRBV18 to TRBJ2-3; TCRdb names TRBD1, which stays unverified in the absence of DNA. The length of the CDR3 is 14 residues. Germline lookup yields CDR1 KGHSH and CDR2 LQKENI. The CDR3 loop is CASSDRANTDTQYF.

This CDR3 is CSARGDVKASYEQYF. The rearrangement joins TRBV20-1 to TRBJ2-7; no DNA is available, so the TRBD1 call from TCRdb remains unchecked. There are 15 residues in the CDR3. Germline values: CDR1 DFQATT, CDR2 SNEGSKA (reference sequence).

CDR3 in amino acids: CASSPLEGSQYF. The V call is TRBV7-9, the J call TRBJ2-5; TCRdb outputs TRBD2, but without DNA this stays unchecked. Per the germline V gene, CDR1 is SEHNR and CDR2 is FQNEAQ (reference sequence). This CDR3 contains 12 residues.

The chain has TRBV20-1 and TRBJ1-1; TCRdb returns TRBD1, unconfirmable since there is no DNA. Germline assignment: CDR1 DFQATT and CDR2 SNEGSKA (reference sequence). The CDR3 is made up of 16 amino acids. This CDR3 is CSARDAGTYMNTEAFF.

The chain joins TRBV12-3 or TRBV12-4 to TRBJ2-7; the TCRdb D gene call, TRBD2, has no DNA to confirm it. There are 15 residues in the CDR3. The CDR3 here is CASSATSGGRGEQYF.